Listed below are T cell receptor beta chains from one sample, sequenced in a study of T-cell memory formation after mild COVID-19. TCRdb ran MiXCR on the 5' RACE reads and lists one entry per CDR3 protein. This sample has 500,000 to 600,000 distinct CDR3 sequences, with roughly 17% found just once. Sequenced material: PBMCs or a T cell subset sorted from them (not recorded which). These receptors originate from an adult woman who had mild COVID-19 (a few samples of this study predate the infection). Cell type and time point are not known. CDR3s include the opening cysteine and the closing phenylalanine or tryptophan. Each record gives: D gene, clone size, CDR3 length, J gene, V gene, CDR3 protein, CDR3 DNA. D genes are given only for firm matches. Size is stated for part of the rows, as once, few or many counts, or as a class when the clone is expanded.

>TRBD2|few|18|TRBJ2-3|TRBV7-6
CASSLSLTSGTSTDTQYF
TGTGCCAGCAGCTTATCTTTGACTAGCGGGACTAGCACAGATACGCAGTATTTT
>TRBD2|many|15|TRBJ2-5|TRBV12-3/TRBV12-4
CASSSQLAGQETQYF
TGTGCCAGCAGTTCCCAACTAGCGGGGCAAGAGACCCAGTACTTC
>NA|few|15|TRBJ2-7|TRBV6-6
CASSYPGERSYEQYF
TGTGCCAGCAGTTACCCGGGGGAACGCTCCTACGAGCAGTACTTC
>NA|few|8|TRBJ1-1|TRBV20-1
CSAAGAFF
TGCAGTGCCGCCGGAGCTTTCTTT
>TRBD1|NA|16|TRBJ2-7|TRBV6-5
CASSYSRRTGSYEQYF
TGTGCCAGCAGTTACTCGCGAAGGACAGGATCCTACGAGCAGTACTTC
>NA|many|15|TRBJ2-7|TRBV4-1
CASSQDWTPSYEQYF
TGCGCCAGCAGCCAAGATTGGACGCCCTCCTACGAGCAGTACTTC
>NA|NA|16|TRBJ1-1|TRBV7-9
CASSSPVDRPNTEAFF
TGTGCCAGCAGCTCCCCGGTCGACAGGCCGAACACTGAAGCTTTCTTT
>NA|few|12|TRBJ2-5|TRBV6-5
CASRAGQGTQYF
TGTGCCAGCAGGGCGGGGCAGGGGACCCAGTACTTC
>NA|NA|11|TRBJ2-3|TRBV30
CAWSVHDTQYF
TGTGCCTGGAGTGTACACGATACGCAGTATTTT
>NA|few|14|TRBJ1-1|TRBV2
CASSESGDDTEAFF
TGTGCCAGCAGTGAGTCAGGGGACGACACTGAAGCTTTCTTT
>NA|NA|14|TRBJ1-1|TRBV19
CASSMSGRNTEAFF
TGTGCCAGTAGTATGTCGGGGCGAAACACTGAAGCTTTCTTT